The text below deals with one T cell receptor beta chain. CDR1 and CDR2 (germline): LGHNA, YNFKEQ. The CDR3 covers 16 residues. Trimming pared 0 bases from V and 6 bases from J, leaving 14 bases between. The sample belongs to a study of blood T cell repertoires in COVID-19. In the original analysis: How many nucleated cells were present was estimated from reference gene primer amplification. Data came from immunoSEQ multiplex PCR; TCRdb stores just in-frame clones and leaves some out. The DNA was the basis for D and trimming; V, J and clone size are from that table. The table records some 99,000 clones, around 90% of them present only once.

Sample: peripheral blood. This sequence joins TRBV4-2 and TRBJ2-2; D gene unclear. The receptor was isolated from a human donor in a cohort sampled during active COVID-19. Here the CDR3 reads CASSQDRGPRAGELFF. Here the CDR3 DNA reads TGTGCCAGCAGCCAAGATCGTGGCCCTCGGGCCGGGGAGCTGTTTTTT.